This TCR beta chain is from a study of CD8 T cell repertoires and HIV-1 epitope variants. Study information: Separate wells received one of Twenty-five Gag or Nef variant peptides. Separate from the cultures, 1M uncultured T cells served as baseline.

This clone was seen just once. Its matching antigen is unknown. The protocol was immunoSEQ multiplex PCR, while the TCRdb copy is restricted to in-frame clones and leaves out a portion. The sample holds approximately 6,000 clones, around 62% seen once. Germline loops: CDR1 SGHNT, CDR2 YENEEA. The CDR3 is 14 amino acids. The V gene end was trimmed by 3 bases and the J gene end by 7 bases; junction bases not matched to a gene: 9. Study-wide results and caveats: Most of the nine antigen-specific clonotypes appeared cross-reactive to autologous or escape variants.

This TCR derives from a male donor with HIV. This chain joins TRBV11-3 and TRBJ2-7; TRBD1 agrees at 7 bases. Sequenced sample: cultured CD8+ T cells derived from PBMCs. The CDR3 sequence: CASSLGQYLREQYF. CDR3 coding DNA: TGTGCCAGCAGCTTGGGACAGTACCTTCGTGAGCAGTACTTC.